The next 21 T cell receptor beta chains were all read from a single sample in a study of post-analysis software for immune sequencing data. Study results and caveats: TRBV segments more frequent in patients than in controls numbered roughly 5 and included TRBV5-6, TRBV5-1 and TRBV20-1.

Prepared libraries of TCR beta cDNA carried unique molecular identifiers. From the PCR reads, TCRdb called clonotypes with MiXCR, one entry per CDR3 protein. Here the sample spans fewer than 850,000 distinct CDR3 sequences, 30% being singletons. No antigens are known for them. Sequenced sample: blood. Every receptor here comes from a girl aged 5-17 years with multiple sclerosis.

Notes on this clonotype: This may arise from a read error, as a much more abundant clone is one base away. The V call is TRBV7-9, the J call TRBJ1-6; D remains ambiguous. V dropped 5 bases and J dropped 12 bases, with 11 bases sitting between them. Looked up from germline, CDR1 is SEHNR and CDR2 is FQNEAQ (reference sequence). This CDR3 is 12 amino acids long. The chain's CDR3 is CASSPGEGPLHF. CDR3 coding DNA: TGTGCCAGCAGCCCTGGGGAGGGACCCCTCCACTTT.

The rearrangement uses TRBV12-3 or TRBV12-4 and TRBJ1-1; no clear D. The CDR3 loop spans 13 amino acids. V was trimmed by 6 bases and J by 3 bases, leaving 11 bases between them. The CDR3 loop reads CASRLNRYTEAFF. In nucleotides, the CDR3 is TGTGCCAGCAGGTTAAACCGCTACACTGAAGCTTTCTTT.

This clonotype turned up a few times. V gene TRBV29-1 combines with J gene TRBJ1-2; D may be TRBD1 (5 bases). CDR1 SQVTM and CDR2 ANQGSEA come from the germline V gene. This CDR3 spans 13 amino acids. Trimming shortened V by 4 bases and J by 8 bases, and 17 bases separated the two germline ends. As DNA, the CDR3 is TGCAGCGTTGTCTCAGGGCTTGTGGGGGGCTACACCTTC. This gives the protein CSVVSGLVGGYTF.

This clonotype was found many times. The chain couples TRBV10-1 to TRBJ2-7, with TRBD2 matching 8 bases. V was pared by 4 bases and J by 4 bases, with 6 bases of the junction left unmatched. Germline V gives CDR1 WNHNN, CDR2 SYGVQD (reference sequence). The CDR3 is 14 amino acids. The DNA of the CDR3 is TGCGCCAGCAGTGCCAGCGGGAGATCTTACGAGCAGTACTTC. This sequence encodes CASSASGRSYEQYF.

The gene calls are TRBV21-1 and TRBJ2-7; the D call TRBD1 from the table was never checked on the DNA. The J call is uncertain, as TRBJ2-5 better fits the DNA end. TRBV21-1 is described as a pseudogene. The CDR3 extends over 16 amino acids. In nucleotides, the CDR3 is TGTGCCAGCAGCATGGGCAGGGCAGGCAGTTCGGAGACCCAGTACTTC. It codes for CASSMGRAGSSETQYF.

The chain joins TRBV28 to TRBJ1-2; the D gene is possibly TRBD1 (5 bases). Germline CDR1 MDHEN, CDR2 SYDVKM. V was pared by 10 bases and J by 5 bases, with 11 bases between. The CDR3 contains 11 residues. The CDR3 sequence: CAMGGRYGYTF. Written as DNA, the CDR3 is TGTGCCATGGGGGGGAGGTATGGCTACACCTTC.

V usage is TRBV7-9 and J usage is TRBJ2-3; 7 bases map to TRBD2. Germline CDR1 is SEHNR and CDR2 is FQNEAQ (reference sequence). The V segment lost 2 bases and the J segment 6 bases; nucleotides outside the gene matches: 5. CDR3 size: 14 residues. This CDR3 reads CASSLLQRGDTQYF. CDR3 nucleotides: TGTGCCAGCAGCTTATTGCAGCGGGGCGATACGCAGTATTTT.

The chain joins TRBV20-1 to TRBJ2-4; TRBD2 aligns across 14 bases. The germline gives CDR1 DFQATT, CDR2 SNEGSKA (reference sequence). V lost 5 bases and J lost 3; bases outside the gene matches: 12. The CDR3 is 18 amino acids. CDR3 amino acids: CSASRLAGGPLGKNIQYF. Here the CDR3 DNA reads TGCAGTGCTTCCCGACTAGCGGGGGGGCCTTTGGGCAAAAACATTCAGTACTTC.

The V gene is TRBV20-1, the J gene TRBJ2-7; D might be TRBD1 or TRBD2, each matching 7 bases. The CDR3 totals 14 residues. CDR1 is DFQATT, CDR2 SNEGSKA, per germline (reference sequence). The V end was cut by 0 bases, the J end by 2 bases, with 11 bases between. The CDR3 loop reads CSARDQGGPYEQYF. In DNA, the CDR3 is TGCAGTGCTAGAGATCAGGGGGGGCCCTACGAGCAGTACTTC.

This sequence joins TRBV12-3 or TRBV12-4 and TRBJ2-3; no clear D. Trimming removed 5 bases from V and 10 bases from J, with 13 bases in between. The CDR3 is 12 residues long. The DNA of the CDR3 is TGTGCCAGCAGTGTCAGCCTGGCGGCGCAGTATTTT. Encoded protein: CASSVSLAAQYF.

This clonotype came up a few times. This chain links TRBV7-2 with TRBJ1-5, with D perhaps matching TRBD1 (6 bases). Germline loops: CDR1 SGHTA, CDR2 FQGNSA. The ends were cut back, 6 bases at V and 0 bases at J, with 18 bases in the middle. The CDR3 is 17 amino acids. DNA for the CDR3: TGTGCCAGCAGTTACACCGCTACAGGGATTAGCAATCAGCCCCAGCATTTT. Protein sequence: CASSYTATGISNQPQHF.

The V and J genes are TRBV6-2 or TRBV6-3 and TRBJ2-1; D not certain. Trimming shortened V by 4 bases and J by 10 bases, and 11 bases separated the two germline ends. Germline V gene data show CDR1 as MNHEY and CDR2 as SVGEGT. CDR3 length equals 12 residues. The CDR3 protein is CASSSRVEEQFF. DNA for the CDR3: TGTGCCAGCAGTTCTAGGGTTGAGGAGCAGTTCTTC.

In its sample, this clonotype was seen many times. The V call is TRBV12-3 or TRBV12-4, the J call TRBJ1-2; D uncertain. There are 17 residues in the CDR3. V lost 3 bases and J lost 2, with 19 bases in between. DNA of the CDR3: TGTGCCAGCAGTTTGGGCTTTCTCAGAAGCTCCAACTATGGCTACACCTTC. It specifies CASSLGFLRSSNYGYTF.

This clonotype was detected ten times or more. V and J are TRBV12-3 or TRBV12-4 and TRBJ2-5, with D possibly matching TRBD1 (5 bases). Between the trimmed V and J ends, which lost 5 bases and 0 bases, there was a span of 10 bases. This CDR3 has 14 residues. The CDR3: CASSHQGNQETQYF. The CDR3 DNA follows: TGTGCCAGCAGTCACCAGGGTAACCAAGAGACCCAGTACTTC.

The chain links TRBV20-1 to TRBJ2-5, with 7 bases aligning to TRBD2. From germline, CDR1 is DFQATT and CDR2 SNEGSKA (reference sequence). The CDR3 runs 13 residues. With V trimmed by 5 bases and J by 2 bases, 5 bases remained unmatched. This CDR3 reads CSAHLAVQETQYF. CDR3 nucleotide sequence: TGCAGTGCTCACCTAGCGGTACAAGAGACCCAGTACTTC.

The chain has TRBV6-2 or TRBV6-3 and TRBJ1-2; D gene unclear. Germline V gene data show CDR1 as MNHEY and CDR2 as SVGEGT. Trimming pared 5 bases from V and 0 bases from J, leaving 22 bases between. The CDR3 has 18 amino acids. CDR3 in DNA: TGTGCCAGCAGTCCCCGAGGCTTTTTTAAACCCGCTAACTATGGCTACACCTTC. This gives the protein CASSPRGFFKPANYGYTF.

This clonotype was observed at least ten times. This chain connects TRBV7-2 to TRBJ2-5; D unclear. This CDR3 region has 13 residues. Per germline, CDR1 SGHTA and CDR2 FQGNSA. The ends were cut back, 2 bases at V and 7 bases at J, with 11 bases in the middle. The CDR3 DNA follows: TGTGCCAGCAGCTTAAACTCGTTGCGGACCCAGTACTTC. Translated, it gives CASSLNSLRTQYF.

The chain is built from TRBV20-1 and TRBJ2-1, with TRBD1 identical over 9 bases. CDR1 is DFQATT, CDR2 SNEGSKA, per germline (reference sequence). The ends lost 8 bases at V and 5 bases at J; junction bases unmatched: 7. The CDR3 consists of 13 residues. Here the CDR3 reads CSLGGQGHNEQFF. The CDR3, as DNA: TGCAGTCTAGGGGGACAGGGCCACAATGAGCAGTTCTTC.

This clonotype showed up many times. One end of the junction varies from germline; a read error may be responsible. The rearrangement links TRBV4-3 to TRBJ2-1, with 13 bases matching TRBD2. The germline gives CDR1 LGHNA, CDR2 YSLEER. CDR3 length: 15 amino acids. The CDR3 here is CASSQGLAGVYEQFF. As DNA, the CDR3 is TGCGCCAGCAGTCAAGGACTAGCGGGAGTTTATGAGCAGTTCTTC.

This clonotype was seen more than once but under ten times. The chain employs TRBV7-9 and TRBJ2-1, with 12 bases matching TRBD2. V was pared by 1 base and J by 12 bases, with 1 base of the junction left unmatched. This CDR3 has 13 residues. Germline V gene sequence: CDR1 SEHNR, CDR2 FQNEAQ (reference sequence). CDR3 sequence (DNA): TGTGCCAGCAGCTTAGGACTAGCGGGAGCGCAGTTCTTC. This gives the protein CASSLGLAGAQFF.

This chain's CDR3 is CARTDRGLEQYF. The CDR3 DNA is TGCGCCAGGACGGACAGGGGGCTTGAGCAGTACTTC. This sequence joins TRBV5-1 and TRBJ2-7, with 11 bases lining up with TRBD1. J gave up 7 bases and V 8 bases, and 5 bases lay outside the gene matches. This CDR3 contains 12 residues. The germline V gene encodes CDR1 SGHRS and CDR2 YFSETQ.